Each of the 4 T cell receptor beta chains below was sequenced from the same sample in a study of CD8 T cells in ankylosing spondylitis. General study results and limits: Characteristic of ankylosing spondylitis blood, it appeared, was a TCR beta motif comprising roughly eight highly homologous variants.

TCRdb itself ran the 5' RACE reads through MiXCR, one entry per CDR3 protein. The sample carries 500,000 to 650,000 distinct CDR3 sequences, about 5.4% recorded once. The antigens of these receptors remain unknown. Sequenced: blood, either unsorted or a sorted T cell fraction (not recorded which). The source of these receptors is a male donor with ankylosing spondylitis.

This clonotype was detected many times. The chain has TRBV7-3 and TRBJ2-5; 7 bases match TRBD1. Germline values: CDR1 SGHTA, CDR2 FQGTGA. This CDR3 is 15 amino acids long. V lost 5 bases to trimming and J lost 5 bases; unmatched junction nucleotides: 11. For the CDR3, the DNA is TGTGCCAGCAGCATACGCCAGGGGGTTGTGGAGACCCAGTACTTC. Translating it yields CASSIRQGVVETQYF. The full variable domain, its missing parts supplied by reference TRBV7-3 and TRBJ2-5, is GAGVSQTPSNKVTEKGKYVELRCDPISGHTALYWYRQSLGQGPEFLIYFQGTGAADDSGLPNDRFFAVRPEGSVSTLKIQRTERGDSAVYLCASSIRQGVVETQYFGPGTRLLVL.

Many counts were recorded for this clonotype. The chain links TRBV28 to TRBJ2-2; D remains unclear. Germline V CDR1 and CDR2: MDHEN, SYDVKM. V was pared by 5 bases and J by 5 bases, with 12 bases between. This CDR3 is built from 14 residues. CDR3 protein: CASSVPYGTGELFF. In nucleotides, the CDR3 is TGTGCCAGCAGTGTGCCCTACGGTACCGGGGAGCTGTTTTTT.

Ten or more counts support this clonotype. This chain links TRBV5-1 with TRBJ2-5, with D unresolved. The V end lost 2 bases, the J end lost 1 base, and 9 bases lay between the germline ends. CDR1 and CDR2 (germline): SGHRS, YFSETQ. The CDR3 runs 14 residues. For the CDR3, the DNA is TGCGCCAGCAGCTTCCAGGCTCTCCAAGAGACCCAGTACTTC. Protein product: CASSFQALQETQYF.

This clonotype was seen at least ten times. CDR3 region: CASSHPGLSDEAFF. Written as DNA, the CDR3 is TGTGCCAGCAGCCATCCCGGACTTTCCGATGAAGCTTTCTTT. The chain recombines TRBV4-2 with TRBJ1-1; D gene unclear. Trimming cost V 3 bases and J 7 bases, with 15 bases left between them. Germline CDR1 is LGHNA and CDR2 is YNFKEQ. The CDR3 sequence is 14 residues long.